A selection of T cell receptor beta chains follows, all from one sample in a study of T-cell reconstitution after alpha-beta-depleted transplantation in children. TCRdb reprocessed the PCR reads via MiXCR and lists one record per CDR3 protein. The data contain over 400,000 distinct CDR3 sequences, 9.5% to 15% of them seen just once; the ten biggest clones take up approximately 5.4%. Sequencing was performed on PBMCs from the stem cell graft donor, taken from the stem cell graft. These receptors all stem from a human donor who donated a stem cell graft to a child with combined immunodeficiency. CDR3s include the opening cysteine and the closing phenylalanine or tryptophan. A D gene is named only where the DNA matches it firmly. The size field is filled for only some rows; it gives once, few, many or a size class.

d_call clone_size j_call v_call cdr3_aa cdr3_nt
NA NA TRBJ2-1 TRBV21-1 CASSKAPRLAPGDNEQFF TGTGCCAGCAGCAAAGCCCCCCGACTAGCTCCCGGGGACAATGAGCAGTTCTTC
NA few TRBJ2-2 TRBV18 CASSPQRLTGNTGELFF TGTGCCAGCTCACCACAGAGGTTGACAGGCAACACCGGGGAGCTGTTTTTT
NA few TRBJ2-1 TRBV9 CASSLPVGEVGLFNINEQFF TGTGCCAGCAGCCTCCCGGTGGGAGAGGTGGGCCTTTTTAACATTAATGAGCAGTTCTTC
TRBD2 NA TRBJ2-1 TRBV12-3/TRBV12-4 CASSLGGLAAYNEQFF TGTGCCAGCAGTTTGGGTGGACTAGCGGCCTACAATGAGCAGTTCTTC
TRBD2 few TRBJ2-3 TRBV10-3 CAISESRGGTDTQYF TGTGCCATCAGTGAGTCGCGGGGGGGCACAGATACGCAGTATTTT
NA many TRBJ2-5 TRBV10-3 CAISSTEGGETQYF TGTGCCATCAGTTCCACGGAAGGAGGGGAGACCCAGTACTTC
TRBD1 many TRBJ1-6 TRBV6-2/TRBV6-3 CASTESGTGSSPLHF TGTGCCAGCACCGAATCCGGGACAGGCTCTTCACCCCTCCACTTT
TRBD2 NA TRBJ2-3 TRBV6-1 CASSKKGLAGSTDTQYF TGTGCCAGCAGTAAGAAGGGACTAGCGGGGAGCACAGATACGCAGTATTTT
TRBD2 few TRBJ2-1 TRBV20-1 CSASGRFRSSYNEQFF TGCAGTGCTAGCGGGAGGTTCCGGAGCTCCTACAATGAGCAGTTCTTC
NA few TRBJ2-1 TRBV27 CASSKGDFYNEQFF TGTGCCAGCAGTAAAGGGGACTTCTACAATGAGCAGTTCTTC
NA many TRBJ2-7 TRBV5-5 CASSLASGNSYEQYF TGTGCCAGCAGCTTGGCCTCGGGGAACTCCTACGAGCAGTACTTC
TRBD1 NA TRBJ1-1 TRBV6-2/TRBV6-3 CASSEGAINTEAFF TGTGCCAGCAGCGAGGGGGCTATAAACACTGAAGCTTTCTTT
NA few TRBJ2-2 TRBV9 CASSSKRTPVADTGELFF TGTGCCAGCAGCTCGAAAAGGACTCCCGTTGCGGACACCGGGGAGCTGTTTTTT
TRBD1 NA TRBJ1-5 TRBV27 CASSRTGDFNQPQHF TGTGCCAGCAGTCGGACAGGTGATTTCAATCAGCCCCAGCATTTT
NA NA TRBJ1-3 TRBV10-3 CAISGGGTGNTIYF TGTGCCATCAGTGGAGGGGGAACTGGAAACACCATATATTTT
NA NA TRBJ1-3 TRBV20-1 CSARDLEGGAGNTIYF TGCAGTGCTAGAGACCTCGAGGGGGGGGCAGGAAACACCATATATTTT
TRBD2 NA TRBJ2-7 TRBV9 CASSATSGASYEQYF TGTGCCAGCAGCGCGACTAGCGGGGCCTCCTACGAGCAGTACTTC
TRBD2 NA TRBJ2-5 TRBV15 CATSIRGGQETQYF TGTGCCACCAGCATCCGCGGGGGGCAAGAGACCCAGTACTTC
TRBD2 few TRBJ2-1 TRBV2 CASSGGLAIGQFF TGTGCCAGCAGTGGAGGACTAGCGATCGGGCAGTTCTTC
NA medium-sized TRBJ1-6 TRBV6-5 CASSTGTENSPLHF TGTGCCAGCAGCACCGGGACGGAAAATTCACCCCTCCACTTT
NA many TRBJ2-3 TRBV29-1 CSVTIRRVSTDTQYF TGCAGCGTCACAATTCGGCGGGTGAGCACAGATACGCAGTATTTT
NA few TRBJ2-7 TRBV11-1 CASSQPGWTARTFEQYF TGTGCCAGCAGCCAACCGGGTTGGACAGCCCGAACCTTCGAGCAGTACTTC
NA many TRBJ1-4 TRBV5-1 CASSPAATFGKLFF TGCGCCAGCAGCCCAGCCGCGACCTTCGGAAAACTGTTTTTT
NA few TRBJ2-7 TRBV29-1 CSVEVWGTTYEQYF TGCAGCGTTGAGGTGTGGGGCACGACCTACGAGCAGTACTTC
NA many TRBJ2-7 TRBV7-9 CASSWVGGEQYF TGTGCCAGCAGCTGGGTGGGAGGCGAGCAGTACTTC
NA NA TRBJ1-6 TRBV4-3 CASSQVKGIRNSPLHF TGCGCCAGCAGCCAAGTAAAAGGGATCCGGAATTCACCCCTCCACTTT
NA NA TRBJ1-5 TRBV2 CASSPGRFSNQPQHF TGTGCCAGCAGCCCTGGACGTTTTAGCAATCAGCCCCAGCATTTT
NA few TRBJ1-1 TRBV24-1 CATRNRDLAEAFF TGTGCCACCAGGAACAGGGATTTGGCTGAAGCTTTCTTT
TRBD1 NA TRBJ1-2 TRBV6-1 CASSEGQFLYGYTF TGTGCCAGCAGTGAGGGACAGTTCCTTTATGGCTACACCTTC
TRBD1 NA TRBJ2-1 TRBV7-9 CASSFVGQGKDNEQFF TGTGCCAGCAGCTTCGTCGGACAGGGGAAGGACAATGAGCAGTTCTTC
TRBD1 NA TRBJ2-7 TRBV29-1 CSVAKGGTGVDEQYF TGCAGCGTTGCCAAAGGGGGGACAGGGGTGGACGAGCAGTACTTC
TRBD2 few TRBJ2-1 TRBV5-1 CASRSLASSGYNEQFF TGCGCCAGCAGATCGTTGGCTTCTAGCGGCTACAATGAGCAGTTCTTC
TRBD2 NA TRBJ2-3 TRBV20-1 CSESRLAGPTDTQYF TGCAGTGAGTCCCGACTAGCGGGGCCCACAGATACGCAGTATTTT
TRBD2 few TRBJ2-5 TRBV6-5 CASRREGTSQETQYF TGTGCCAGCAGGAGGGAGGGCACGAGCCAAGAGACCCAGTACTTC
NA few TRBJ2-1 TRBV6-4 CASSDGPGGSRNEQFF TGTGCCAGCAGTGACGGACCGGGCGGTAGCCGAAATGAGCAGTTCTTC
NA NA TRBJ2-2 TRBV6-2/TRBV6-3 CASSYPPGQTNTGELFF TGTGCCAGCAGTTACCCTCCGGGACAAACGAACACCGGGGAGCTGTTTTTT